The sequence of this T cell receptor beta chain was determined in a study of metastatic and nonmetastatic thyroid tumors. Across the whole study: For malignant and benign thyroid patients, tumor or nodule tissue and blood were the sources whose repertoires were compared. Study-level points and caveats: The study reportedly found significantly higher TCR beta diversity in malignant thyroid tumors than benign nodules, in blood and tumor.

Every patient underwent thyroid surgery untreated. The CDR3 has 15 amino acids. From germline, CDR1 is DFQATT and CDR2 SNEGSKA (reference sequence). Trimming cost V 1 base and J 4 bases; bases outside gene matches: 7. Regarding this clone: Its antigen remains unidentified.

Source study methods: The authors used CDR3 differences across clinicopathological groups to build a distant-metastasis classifier for papillary thyroid cancer. TCRdb re-clonotyped the PCR reads via MiXCR. TCRdb's processing, not the authors' own work, is the source of the V and J calls. Of around 50,000 clones listed, more than 25% are singletons. The chain has TRBV20-1 and TRBJ1-1, with TRBD1 identical over 9 bases. The source is a female donor with papillary thyroid cancer or a benign thyroid nodule (not recorded which). Some clones in this sample may be carry-over from other donors' samples. Sequencing was carried out using blood. DNA of the CDR3: TGCAGTGCTAGAGGGGGACAGGGTGGGTCCACTGAAGCTTTCTTT. The encoded protein is CSARGGQGGSTEAFF.